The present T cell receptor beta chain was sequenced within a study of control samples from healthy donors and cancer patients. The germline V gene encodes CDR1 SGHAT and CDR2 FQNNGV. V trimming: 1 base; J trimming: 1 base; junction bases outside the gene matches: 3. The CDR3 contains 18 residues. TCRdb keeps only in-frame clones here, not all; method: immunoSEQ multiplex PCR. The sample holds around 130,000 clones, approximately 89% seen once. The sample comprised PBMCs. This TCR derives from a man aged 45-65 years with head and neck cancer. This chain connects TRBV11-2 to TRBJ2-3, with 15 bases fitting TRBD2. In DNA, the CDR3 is TGTGCCAGCAGCTTAGGAGGACTAGCGGGAGGGGGCACAGATACGCAGTATTTT. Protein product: CASSLGGLAGGGTDTQYF.